The 29 T cell receptor beta chains below come from one sample, sequenced in a study of T-cell memory formation after mild COVID-19. TCRdb used MiXCR to reprocess the 5' RACE reads, holding one entry per CDR3 protein. Of 140,000 to 150,000 distinct CDR3 sequences in the sample, around 27% were seen once. Sequencing was performed on PBMCs or a T cell subset sorted from them (not recorded which). The source is an adult woman who had mild COVID-19 (a few samples of this study predate the infection). Cell type and time point are not known.

This clonotype has a handful of counts. The chain uses TRBV6-1 and TRBJ2-7, with unresolved D. Trimming left V 3 bases short and J 0 bases short, with 15 bases between. CDR3 length: 16 residues. Per the germline V gene, CDR1 is MNHNS and CDR2 is SASEGT. The CDR3 here is CASSDDPSLSSYEQYF. The CDR3 region has the DNA TGTGCCAGCAGTGATGACCCATCTCTAAGCTCCTACGAGCAGTACTTC.

The chain employs TRBV14 and TRBJ2-5, with 8 nucleotides matching TRBD1. V gave up 4 bases and J gave up 4 bases; unmatched junction bases: 2. Germline loops: CDR1 SGHDN, CDR2 FVKESK. The CDR3 is 13 residues long. CDR3 DNA sequence: TGTGCCAGCAGCCGGACAGGGAGAGAGACCCAGTACTTC. This codes for CASSRTGRETQYF.

The chain uses TRBV7-8 and TRBJ2-5, with 10 positions matching TRBD2. From germline, CDR1 is SGHVS and CDR2 FQNEAQ. V was clipped by 5 bases and J by 4 bases; unmatched bases: 7. The CDR3 is 15 amino acids. This chain's CDR3 is CASSPTAGGLETQYF. DNA of the CDR3: TGTGCCAGCAGCCCCACAGCGGGGGGGTTAGAGACCCAGTACTTC.

The rearrangement joins TRBV9 to TRBJ2-7; weak D call: TRBD1 (6 bases). The CDR3 is made up of 14 amino acids. Trimming shortened V by 1 base and J by 4 bases, and 12 bases separated the two germline ends. CDR1 is SGDLS, CDR2 YYNGEE, per germline. Written as DNA, the CDR3 is TGTGCCAGCAGCGTAACCCTACAGGGTTACGAGCAGTACTTC. The encoded protein is CASSVTLQGYEQYF. Filled out from reference TRBV9 and TRBJ2-7, the complete variable domain reads DSGVTQTPKHLITATGQRVTLRCSPRSGDLSVYWYQQSLDQGLQFLIQYYNGEERAKGNILERFSAQQFPDLHSELNLSSLELGDSALYFCASSVTLQGYEQYFGPGTRLTVT.

The chain recombines TRBV21-1 with TRBJ1-1; the table assigns TRBD1, which was not confirmed against the DNA. TRBV21-1 is reported as a pseudogene. CDR3 length equals 15 residues. DNA for the CDR3: TGTGCCAGCAGCAAAGAAGGACAGGGGTACACTGAAGCTTTCTTT. Amino acids: CASSKEGQGYTEAFF.

The chain uses TRBV6-2 or TRBV6-3 and TRBJ2-7; D perhaps matches TRBD1 (6 bases). The CDR3 covers 15 residues. The V end was cut by 5 bases, the J end by 3 bases, with 17 bases between. Germline V CDR1 and CDR2: MNHEY, SVGEGT. The CDR3 bases are TGTGCCAGCAGTAGAAGTCCGGGACACATCTACGAGCAGTACTTC. Protein sequence: CASSRSPGHIYEQYF.

This clonotype was observed a handful of times. This chain uses TRBV5-1 with TRBJ2-7; D is unclear. Germline values: CDR1 SGHRS, CDR2 YFSETQ. The CDR3 contains 12 residues. V lost 4 bases and J lost 5, with 10 bases in between. The CDR3 sequence: CASSTDSDEQYF. The CDR3, as DNA: TGCGCCAGCAGCACTGACTCGGACGAGCAGTACTTC.

This clonotype was detected only a few times. The genes are TRBV10-3 and TRBJ2-1; 12 bases map to TRBD2. CDR1 and CDR2 (germline): ENHRY, SYGVKD. This CDR3 has 21 residues. V lost 3 bases and J lost 0; bases outside the gene matches: 15. CDR3 sequence reads: CAISDPSTSGGQVSSYNEQFF. CDR3 DNA: TGTGCCATCAGTGATCCCTCGACTAGCGGGGGACAAGTGAGCTCCTACAATGAGCAGTTCTTC.

V gene TRBV11-3 combines with J gene TRBJ2-7; TRBD2 might be the D (7 bases). Germline values: CDR1 SGHNT, CDR2 YENEEA. The CDR3 sequence is 15 residues long. Trimming shortened V by 6 bases and J by 2 bases, and 17 bases separated the two germline ends. CDR3 DNA sequence: TGTGCCAGCAGAGGGGGGGCTAGCGGTACCTACGAGCAGTACTTC. Residues: CASRGGASGTYEQYF.

The chain combines TRBV7-6 with TRBJ2-2; unclear D gene. The CDR3 sequence is 15 residues long. V lost 1 base and J lost 5, with 11 bases in between. Germline V CDR1 and CDR2: SGHVS, FNYEAQ. The CDR3 bases are TGTGCCAGCAGCTTAGAGGAATGGGTAACCGGGGAGCTGTTTTTT. It yields the protein CASSLEEWVTGELFF.

The chain recombines TRBV7-8 with TRBJ2-1, with 7 bases identical to TRBD2. V shed 2 bases and J 8 bases; nucleotides not matched to a gene: 9. CDR3 length: 15 residues. The V gene's germline CDR1 is SGHVS and CDR2 FQNEAQ. Here the CDR3 reads CASSLSREAFDEQFF. CDR3 coding DNA: TGTGCCAGCAGCTTATCCCGGGAGGCGTTCGATGAGCAGTTCTTC.

The chain carries TRBV7-6 and TRBJ2-1, with TRBD1 as a possible D gene (5 bases). The CDR3 totals 15 residues. Germline V gene lookup returns CDR1 SGHVS and CDR2 FNYEAQ. Trimming pared 5 bases from V and 0 bases from J, leaving 11 bases between. The CDR3 sequence is CASSVTGSSYNEQFF. DNA of the CDR3: TGTGCCAGCAGCGTTACAGGTAGCTCCTACAATGAGCAGTTCTTC.

The J gene is TRBJ1-5, the V gene TRBV9; a weak D match, TRBD1 (5 bases). Germline loops: CDR1 SGDLS, CDR2 YYNGEE. This CDR3 is built from 14 residues. With 3 bases removed from V and 3 bases from J, the gap between germline ends came to 10 bases. This CDR3 is CASSAYRSNQPQHF. In nucleotides, the CDR3 is TGTGCCAGCAGCGCGTACAGGTCCAATCAGCCCCAGCATTTT.

This clonotype turned up a few times. The chain joins TRBV15 to TRBJ2-5; no clear D gene. This CDR3 is 14 amino acids long. V lost 0 bases and J 0 bases, leaving 5 bases between the germline ends. CDR1 LNHNV and CDR2 YYDKDF come from the germline V gene (reference sequence). The CDR3 DNA reads as TGTGCCACCAGCAGAGATGTGTACCAAGAGACCCAGTACTTC. This codes for CATSRDVYQETQYF.

This clonotype has at least ten counts. The rearrangement uses TRBV12-3 or TRBV12-4 and TRBJ2-7, with 10 bases matching TRBD1. The ends lost 5 bases at V and 2 bases at J; junction bases unmatched: 6. The CDR3 consists of 15 residues. The CDR3 DNA sequence: TGTGCCAGCAGTGTTCGGGACAGGGGCCCCTACGAGCAGTACTTC. It is translated as CASSVRDRGPYEQYF.

V gene TRBV4-1 combines with J gene TRBJ2-7, with TRBD1 identical over 10 bases. Germline V CDR1 and CDR2: MGHRA, YSYEKL. V shed 2 bases and J 2 bases; nucleotides not matched to a gene: 12. The CDR3 runs 18 residues. The CDR3 DNA follows: TGCGCCAGCAGCCAACTAGGGACAGGGGAAGGGTCTCCCTACGAGCAGTACTTC. Translation: CASSQLGTGEGSPYEQYF.

This clonotype was observed a few times. The CDR3 spells CASSFGTALPRGTEAFF. Here the CDR3 DNA reads TGTGCCAGCAGCTTCGGGACAGCTTTACCGAGGGGCACTGAAGCTTTCTTT. V is TRBV5-6 and J is TRBJ1-1; 7 nucleotides agree with TRBD1. The CDR3 consists of 17 residues. Looked up from germline, CDR1 is SGHDT and CDR2 is YYEEEE. V was pared by 2 bases and J by 4 bases, with 14 bases of the junction left unmatched. Variable domain in full (rest from reference TRBV5-6 and TRBJ1-1): DAGVTQSPTHLIKTRGQQVTLRCSPKSGHDTVSWYQQALGQGPQFIFQYYEEEERQRGNFPDRFSGHQFPNYSSELNVNALLLGDSALYLCASSFGTALPRGTEAFFGQGTRLTVV.

The chain carries TRBV6-5 and TRBJ2-3, with 9 bases identical to TRBD1. J was trimmed by 4 bases and V by 7 bases; bases with no gene match: 9. Per the germline V gene, CDR1 is MNHEY and CDR2 is SVGAGI. The CDR3 spans 15 residues. The CDR3 nucleotides are TGTGCCAGCAACCCGGGACAGGGAGGTCCAGATACGCAGTATTTT. It yields the protein CASNPGQGGPDTQYF.

This clonotype was seen only a few times. The rearrangement links TRBV7-2 to TRBJ2-7; 8 bases agree with TRBD2. Germline values: CDR1 SGHTA, CDR2 FQGNSA. J was trimmed by 6 bases and V by 0 bases; bases with no gene match: 13. This CDR3 region has 17 residues. CDR3 DNA: TGTGCCAGCAGCTTAGCTCGCCCGGGAGCGGGAGATCCCGAGCAGTACTTC. Translating gives CASSLARPGAGDPEQYF. Drawing the rest from reference TRBV7-2 and TRBJ2-7, the complete variable domain is GAGVSQSPSNKVTEKGKDVELRCDPISGHTALYWYRQSLGQGLEFLIYFQGNSAPDKSGLPSDRFSAERTGGSVSTLTIQRTQQEDSAVYLCASSLARPGAGDPEQYFGPGTRLTVT.

This clonotype was observed a few times. The V gene is TRBV2, the J gene TRBJ1-1; D is uncertain. Germline V CDR1 and CDR2: SNHLY, FYNNEI. Trimming took 7 bases from V and 10 from J, leaving 16 bases between them. The CDR3 consists of 12 residues. CDR3 nucleotides: TGTGCCAGCAACTTCGGAGGGTCCGGAGCTTTCTTT. Protein product: CASNFGGSGAFF.

The chain combines TRBV28 with TRBJ2-3; 8 bases are shared with TRBD1. V shed 7 bases and J 4 bases; nucleotides not matched to a gene: 16. From germline, CDR1 is MDHEN and CDR2 SYDVKM. The CDR3 runs 17 residues. The CDR3 DNA is TGTGCCAGCACTCCCCTGGCTGTCGACAGGGGTGCAGATACGCAGTATTTT. Protein product: CASTPLAVDRGADTQYF.

The chain carries TRBV12-3 or TRBV12-4 and TRBJ2-4, with unresolved D. V lost 6 bases and J 7 bases, leaving 16 bases between the germline ends. The CDR3 contains 14 residues. This CDR3 is CASSRPDAQNIQYF. For the CDR3, the DNA is TGTGCCAGCAGCCGTCCGGATGCCCAGAACATTCAGTACTTC.

The genes are TRBV30 and TRBJ2-3; D is unresolved. CDR3 length: 13 residues. Deletions cut 4 bases from V and 6 bases from J, with 14 bases between. Germline V gene data show CDR1 as GTSNPN and CDR2 as SVGIG (reference sequence). Here the CDR3 DNA reads TGTGCCTGGACTGGGCACCGTCCCGATACGCAGTATTTT. Residues: CAWTGHRPDTQYF. The whole variable domain, filled in from reference TRBV30 and TRBJ2-3, reads SQTIHQWPATLVQPVGSPLSLECTVEGTSNPNLYWYRQAAGRGLQLLFYSVGIGQISSEVPQNLSASRPQDRQFILSSKKLLLSDSGFYLCAWTGHRPDTQYFGPGTRLTVL.

This clonotype appeared a few times. The chain recombines TRBV9 with TRBJ1-2; the D gene is possibly TRBD1 (6 bases). Trimming shortened V by 3 bases and J by 2 bases, and 14 bases separated the two germline ends. Germline V gene sequence: CDR1 SGDLS, CDR2 YYNGEE. The CDR3 is made up of 15 amino acids. As DNA, the CDR3 is TGTGCCAGCAGCGCACCCGTGACAGGAAACTATGGCTACACCTTC. As protein: CASSAPVTGNYGYTF.

This clonotype has only a few counts. The rearrangement joins TRBV20-1 to TRBJ2-7, with D possibly TRBD1 on 6 matching bases. Trimming took 2 bases from V and 1 from J, leaving 9 bases between them. Germline values: CDR1 DFQATT, CDR2 SNEGSKA (reference sequence). The length of the CDR3 is 13 residues. The CDR3 is CSARQGRSYEQYF. CDR3 nucleotides: TGCAGTGCTAGACAGGGGCGATCCTACGAGCAGTACTTC.

This clonotype has just a few counts. J is TRBJ2-6 and V is TRBV3-1; no clear D gene. This CDR3 contains 17 residues. Germline V gene lookup returns CDR1 LGHDT and CDR2 YNNKEL (reference sequence). Trimming removed 0 bases from V and 0 bases from J, with 9 bases in between. The CDR3 region is CASSQDSGYSGANVLTF. The CDR3 DNA reads TGTGCCAGCAGCCAAGATTCGGGTTACTCTGGGGCCAACGTCCTGACTTTC.

This clonotype was observed many times. The chain is built from TRBV7-6 and TRBJ2-2; D remains unclear. Germline-derived CDR1 and CDR2 are SGHVS and FNYEAQ. The CDR3 is 11 amino acids. Trimming stripped 5 bases from V and 3 bases from J, with 1 base between. The CDR3 spells CASSDTGELFF. The CDR3, as DNA: TGTGCCAGCAGCGACACCGGGGAGCTGTTTTTT.

The chain couples TRBV7-9 to TRBJ1-1, with no clear D. With 0 bases removed from V and 4 bases from J, the gap between germline ends came to 15 bases. The CDR3 extends over 16 amino acids. The V gene's germline CDR1 is SEHNR and CDR2 FQNEAQ (reference sequence). CDR3 nucleotide sequence: TGTGCCAGCAGCTTAGCGGTGGGCCGGTTGGGCACTGAAGCTTTCTTT. Translation: CASSLAVGRLGTEAFF.

The chain carries TRBV5-6 and TRBJ1-5; 7 bases align to TRBD1. With V trimmed by 3 bases and J by 2 bases, 5 bases remained unmatched. From germline, CDR1 is SGHDT and CDR2 YYEEEE. This CDR3 is 15 amino acids long. The CDR3 nucleotides read TGTGCCAGCAGCTACAGCGACAGGGGCAATCAGCCCCAGCATTTT. It codes for CASSYSDRGNQPQHF.